Below are 19 T cell receptor beta chains sequenced from a single sample in a study of blood T cells in healthy people across ages. Primers used in a second PCR of roughly 7 to 12 cycles were a sample-barcoded 5' primer and a J-beta primer mix. TCRdb recomputed calls from the 5' RACE reads with MiXCR, one row per CDR3 protein. The repertoire holds about 1.6 million distinct CDR3 sequences, with about 31% as singletons. Sequencing input: blood. The receptors stem from a woman younger than 45 in good health.

The chain combines TRBV24-1 with TRBJ2-6; maybe TRBD1 (6 bases). The CDR3 loop spans 19 amino acids. Deletions cut 5 bases from V and 2 bases from J, with 21 bases between. CDR1 is KGHDR, CDR2 SFDVKD, per germline. The CDR3 loop reads CATSGAETGTFAGANVLTF. CDR3 bases: TGTGCCACCAGTGGTGCCGAGACAGGAACGTTCGCTGGGGCCAACGTCCTGACTTTC.

In its sample, this clonotype was seen many times. The junction does not match germline at one end; this may be a read error. The V and J genes are TRBV3-1 and TRBJ2-3; D is ambiguous. CDR1 LGHDT and CDR2 YNNKEL come from the germline V gene (reference sequence). The CDR3 loop spans 12 amino acids. In DNA, the CDR3 is TGCGCCAGCAGCCAACCCGGAGATACGCAGTATTTT. It translates to CASSQPGDTQYF.

This chain connects TRBV25-1 to TRBJ2-5; no definite D call. CDR1 MGHDK and CDR2 SYGVNS come from the germline V gene. Trimming left V 0 bases short and J 1 base short, with 15 bases between. This CDR3 is built from 17 residues. Here the CDR3 reads CASSEYSRWQLQETQYF. The CDR3 DNA reads as TGTGCCAGCAGTGAATATAGTCGTTGGCAGCTCCAAGAGACCCAGTACTTC.

This sequence joins TRBV24-1 and TRBJ2-3; D is unresolved. CDR3 size: 15 residues. V lost 10 bases to trimming and J lost 5 bases, with 21 bases between them. The germline CDR1 and CDR2 sequences are KGHDR and SFDVKD. The CDR3 sequence: CATFNCGAARDTQYF. The CDR3, as DNA: TGTGCCACTTTTAACTGCGGAGCTGCTAGAGATACGCAGTATTTT.

The chain combines TRBV20-1 with TRBJ1-3; 8 positions agree with TRBD1. Looked up from germline, CDR1 is DFQATT and CDR2 is SNEGSKA (reference sequence). The CDR3 covers 14 residues. V shed 3 bases and J 0 bases; nucleotides not matched to a gene: 1. The CDR3 here is CSASGQGSGNTIYF. In nucleotides, the CDR3 is TGCAGTGCTAGCGGACAGGGCTCTGGAAACACCATATATTTT.

V usage is TRBV3-1 and J usage is TRBJ1-1, with D tentatively TRBD1 (5 bases). This CDR3 has 13 residues. CDR1 and CDR2 from the germline V gene are LGHDT and YNNKEL (reference sequence). Trimming stripped 4 bases from V and 6 bases from J, with 12 bases between. Here the CDR3 reads CASSRQMGAEAFF. The CDR3 nucleotides read TGTGCCAGCAGCCGACAAATGGGGGCTGAAGCTTTCTTT. Full variable domain (missing parts from reference TRBV3-1 and TRBJ1-1): DTAVSQTPKYLVTQMGNDKSIKCEQNLGHDTMYWYKQDSKKFLKIMFSYNNKELIINETVPNRFSPKSPDKAHLNLHINSLELGDSAVYFCASSRQMGAEAFFGQGTRLTVV.

CDR3 sequence (DNA): TGCAGCGTTGAGGAGTGGGGCCGGGAGCAGTACTTC. This sequence encodes CSVEEWGREQYF. The chain joins TRBV29-1 to TRBJ2-7; TRBD1 might be the D (5 bases). The CDR3 contains 12 residues. The germline V gene has CDR1 SQVTM and CDR2 ANQGSEA. The V and J ends lost 3 bases and 7 bases respectively, with 13 bases between them.

The chain employs TRBV2 and TRBJ1-5, with D unresolved. The V gene's germline CDR1 is SNHLY and CDR2 FYNNEI. This CDR3 is 13 amino acids long. Trimming shortened V by 6 bases and J by 1 base, and 7 bases separated the two germline ends. The CDR3 sequence: CASRMESNQPQHF. CDR3 coding DNA: TGTGCCAGCAGAATGGAGAGCAATCAGCCCCAGCATTTT.

V usage is TRBV9 and J usage is TRBJ1-3; D unclear. With 0 bases removed from V and 0 bases from J, the gap between germline ends came to 4 bases. This CDR3 is 14 amino acids long. Germline V CDR1 and CDR2: SGDLS, YYNGEE. Here the CDR3 reads CASSVGHSGNTIYF. DNA for the CDR3: TGTGCCAGCAGCGTAGGACACTCTGGAAACACCATATATTTT.

The V call is TRBV4-1, the J call TRBJ1-1; no clear D. The germline V gene encodes CDR1 MGHRA and CDR2 YSYEKL. Trimming pared 1 base from V and 6 bases from J, leaving 12 bases between. The CDR3 loop spans 14 amino acids. CDR3 sequence reads: CASSQVPESAEAFF. The DNA for the CDR3 is TGCGCCAGCAGCCAAGTTCCCGAGAGTGCTGAAGCTTTCTTT.

About this clonotype itself: With a much larger clone just one base away, this may be a read error. The chain uses TRBV29-1 and TRBJ2-7; 11 positions agree with TRBD2. J gave up 2 bases and V 5 bases, and 2 bases lay outside the gene matches. This CDR3 spans 13 amino acids. Germline V gene sequence: CDR1 SQVTM, CDR2 ANQGSEA. The CDR3 DNA reads TGCAGCGTTAAACTAGCGGGAGCCTACGAGCAGTACTTC. It is translated as CSVKLAGAYEQYF.

The chain recombines TRBV4-2 with TRBJ2-7; 7 nucleotides match TRBD2. Trimming cost V 3 bases and J 2 bases; bases outside gene matches: 10. Germline CDR1 reads LGHNA; CDR2 reads YNFKEQ. The CDR3 runs to 16 residues. CDR3 in DNA: TGTGCCAGCAGCCAGATGGAGGGAGCGGGGACCTACGAGCAGTACTTC. As protein: CASSQMEGAGTYEQYF.

This clonotype has a handful of counts. The J gene is TRBJ1-5, the V gene TRBV12-3 or TRBV12-4; weak D call: TRBD1 (5 bases). CDR3 length: 15 residues. Trimming left V 3 bases short and J 5 bases short, with 14 bases between. CDR3 sequence reads: CASSLSGQGDQPQHF. Written as DNA, the CDR3 is TGTGCCAGCAGTTTGAGTGGTCAGGGCGATCAGCCCCAGCATTTT.

This clonotype appeared a few times. The chain uses TRBV28 and TRBJ1-5, with D possibly matching TRBD1 (5 bases). Trimming left V 5 bases short and J 0 bases short, with 23 bases between. The germline V gene encodes CDR1 MDHEN and CDR2 SYDVKM. The CDR3 loop spans 19 amino acids. CDR3 DNA sequence: TGTGCCAGCAGTATCACCCCCAATCGACAGACCTATAGCAATCAGCCCCAGCATTTT. It is translated as CASSITPNRQTYSNQPQHF.

In the case of this clonotype: The final CDR3 position lacks the conserved phenylalanine or tryptophan, pointing to a likely read error. The chain couples TRBV3-1 to TRBJ1-1, with D perhaps TRBD1 (6 bases). V was trimmed by 5 bases and J by 6 bases, leaving 13 bases between them. In germline, CDR1 is LGHDT, CDR2 YNNKEL (reference sequence). The length of the CDR3 is 13 residues. This chain's CDR3 is CASSSRGSAEAFL. The DNA for the CDR3 is TGTGCCAGCAGCTCTAGGGGGTCTGCTGAAGCTTTCTTG.

To note about this clonotype: This clone may be a read error of a much larger clone one base away. The rearrangement links TRBV3-1 to TRBJ2-7; D remains ambiguous. The germline CDR1 and CDR2 sequences are LGHDT and YNNKEL (reference sequence). CDR3 length: 14 amino acids. CDR3 sequence (DNA): TGTACCAGCAGCCAAGATAATCGCAGGCAAGAGCAGTACTTC. It encodes CTSSQDNRRQEQYF.

This clonotype showed up just a few times. The gene calls are TRBV20-1 and TRBJ1-2; the D gene is possibly TRBD1 (6 bases). The CDR3 spans 14 residues. The V end was cut by 0 bases, the J end by 3 bases, with 11 bases between. Germline V gene lookup returns CDR1 DFQATT and CDR2 SNEGSKA (reference sequence). The chain's CDR3 is CSARDWGQDYGYTF. CDR3 sequence (DNA): TGCAGTGCTAGAGATTGGGGGCAGGACTATGGCTACACCTTC.

V gene TRBV20-1 combines with J gene TRBJ1-5; perhaps TRBD1 as D (5 bases). This CDR3 has 13 residues. Trimming cost V 6 bases and J 3 bases, with 12 bases left between them. The germline gives CDR1 DFQATT, CDR2 SNEGSKA (reference sequence). The chain's CDR3 is CSAGGGNNQPQHF. The CDR3, as DNA: TGCAGTGCCGGGGGAGGCAACAATCAGCCCCAGCATTTT.

This clonotype was observed a few times. The rearrangement links TRBV29-1 to TRBJ2-1; 10 positions agree with TRBD1. With 5 bases clipped from V and 8 bases from J, the junction kept 9 bases outside the gene matches. Germline V gives CDR1 SQVTM, CDR2 ANQGSEA. The CDR3 consists of 14 residues. CDR3 residues: CSVTAGQGTHEQFF. The CDR3 region has the DNA TGCAGCGTTACCGCGGGACAGGGGACGCATGAGCAGTTCTTC.